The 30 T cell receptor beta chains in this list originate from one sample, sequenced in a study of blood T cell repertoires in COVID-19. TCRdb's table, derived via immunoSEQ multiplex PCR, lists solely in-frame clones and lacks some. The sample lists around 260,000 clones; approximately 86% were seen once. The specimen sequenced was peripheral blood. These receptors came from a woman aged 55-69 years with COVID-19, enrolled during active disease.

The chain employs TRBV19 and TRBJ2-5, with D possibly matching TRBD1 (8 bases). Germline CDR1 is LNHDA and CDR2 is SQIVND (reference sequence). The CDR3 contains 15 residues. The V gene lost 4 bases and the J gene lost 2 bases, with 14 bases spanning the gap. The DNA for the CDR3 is TGTGCCAGTAGTAGGGGGGGGACAGGACAAGAGACCCAGTACTTC. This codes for CASSRGGTGQETQYF.

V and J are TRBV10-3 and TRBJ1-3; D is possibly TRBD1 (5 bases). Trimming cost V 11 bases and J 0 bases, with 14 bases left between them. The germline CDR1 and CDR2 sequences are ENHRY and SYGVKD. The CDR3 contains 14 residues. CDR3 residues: CALGQGNSGNTIYF. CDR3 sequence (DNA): TGTGCCCTTGGGCAGGGTAACTCTGGAAACACCATATATTTT.

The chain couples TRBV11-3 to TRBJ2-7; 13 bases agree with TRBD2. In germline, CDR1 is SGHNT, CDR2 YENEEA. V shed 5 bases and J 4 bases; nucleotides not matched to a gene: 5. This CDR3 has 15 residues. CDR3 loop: CASSPGLAGVYEQYF. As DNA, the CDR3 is TGTGCCAGCAGCCCAGGACTAGCGGGAGTTTACGAGCAGTACTTC. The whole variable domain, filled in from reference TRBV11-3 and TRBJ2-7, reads EAGVVQSPRYKIIEKKQPVAFWCNPISGHNTLYWYLQNLGQGPELLIRYENEEAVDDSQLPKDRFSAERLKGVDSTLKIQPAELGDSAVYLCASSPGLAGVYEQYFGPGTRLTVT.

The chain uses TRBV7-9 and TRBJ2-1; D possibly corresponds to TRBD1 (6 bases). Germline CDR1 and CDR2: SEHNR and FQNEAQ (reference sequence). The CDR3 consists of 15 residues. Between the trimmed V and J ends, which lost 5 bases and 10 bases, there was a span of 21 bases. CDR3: CASSGGQHSGEEQFF. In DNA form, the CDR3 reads TGTGCCAGCAGCGGGGGACAACATTCCGGGGAGGAGCAGTTCTTC.

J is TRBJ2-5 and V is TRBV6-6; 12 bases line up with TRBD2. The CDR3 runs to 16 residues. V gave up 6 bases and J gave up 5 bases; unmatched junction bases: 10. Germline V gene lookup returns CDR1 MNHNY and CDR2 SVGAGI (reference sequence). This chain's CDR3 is CASRPTSGRGGETQYF. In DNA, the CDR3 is TGTGCCAGCAGACCGACTAGCGGGAGAGGGGGGGAGACCCAGTACTTC.

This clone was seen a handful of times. The CDR3 DNA reads as TGTGCCAGCAGCCTCCGGGACACCGGGAACACTGAAGCTTTCTTT. Translating it yields CASSLRDTGNTEAFF. J is TRBJ1-1 and V is TRBV7-3, with D tentatively TRBD1 (6 bases). Trimming removed 5 bases at V and 1 base at J, with 14 bases between. CDR3 length: 15 residues. Germline V gene data show CDR1 as SGHTA and CDR2 as FQGTGA.

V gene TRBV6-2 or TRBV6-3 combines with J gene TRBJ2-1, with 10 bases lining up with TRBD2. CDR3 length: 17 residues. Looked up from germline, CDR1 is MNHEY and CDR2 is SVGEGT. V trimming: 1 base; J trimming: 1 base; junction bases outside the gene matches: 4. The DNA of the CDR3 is TGTGCCAGCAGTTACTTGAGCGGGAGGGGATCCTACAATGAGCAGTTCTTC. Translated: CASSYLSGRGSYNEQFF.

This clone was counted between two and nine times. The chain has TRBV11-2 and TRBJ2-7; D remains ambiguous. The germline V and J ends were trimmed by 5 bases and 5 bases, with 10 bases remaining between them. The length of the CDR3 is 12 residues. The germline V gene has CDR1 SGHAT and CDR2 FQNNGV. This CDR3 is CASSLGPNEQYF. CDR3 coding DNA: TGTGCCAGCAGCCTGGGCCCCAACGAGCAGTACTTC.

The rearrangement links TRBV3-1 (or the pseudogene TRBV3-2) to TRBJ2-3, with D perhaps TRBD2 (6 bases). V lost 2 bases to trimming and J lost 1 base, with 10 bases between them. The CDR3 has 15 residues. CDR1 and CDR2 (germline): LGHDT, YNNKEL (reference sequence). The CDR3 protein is CASSQSASGTDTQYF. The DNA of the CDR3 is TGTGCCAGCAGCCAATCGGCTAGCGGCACAGATACGCAGTATTTT.

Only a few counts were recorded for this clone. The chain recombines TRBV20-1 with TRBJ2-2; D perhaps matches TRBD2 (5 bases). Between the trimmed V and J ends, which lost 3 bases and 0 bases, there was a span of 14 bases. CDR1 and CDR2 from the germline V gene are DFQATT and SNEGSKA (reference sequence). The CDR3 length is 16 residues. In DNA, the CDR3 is TGCAGTGCTAGTTCGCCTAGCCGCTCGAACACCGGGGAGCTGTTTTTT. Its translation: CSASSPSRSNTGELFF.

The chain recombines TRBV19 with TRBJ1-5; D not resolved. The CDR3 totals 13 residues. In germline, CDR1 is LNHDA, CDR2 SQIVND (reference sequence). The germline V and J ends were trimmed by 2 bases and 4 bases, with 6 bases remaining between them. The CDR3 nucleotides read TGTGCCAGTAGTATATCTCAGAATCAGCCCCAGCATTTT. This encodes CASSISQNQPQHF.

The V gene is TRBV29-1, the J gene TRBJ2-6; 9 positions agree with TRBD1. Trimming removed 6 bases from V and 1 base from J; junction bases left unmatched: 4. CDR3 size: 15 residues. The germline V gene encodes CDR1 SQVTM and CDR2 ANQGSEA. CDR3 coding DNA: TGCAGCGTAACCGGGACAGGGTCTGGGGCCAACGTCCTGACTTTC. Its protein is CSVTGTGSGANVLTF.

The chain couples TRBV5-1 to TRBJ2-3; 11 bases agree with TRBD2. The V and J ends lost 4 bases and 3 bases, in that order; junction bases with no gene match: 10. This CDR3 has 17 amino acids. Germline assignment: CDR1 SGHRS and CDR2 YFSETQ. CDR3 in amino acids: CASSRATSGSWTDTQYF. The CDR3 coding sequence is TGCGCCAGCAGCCGTGCCACTAGCGGGAGTTGGACAGATACGCAGTATTTT.

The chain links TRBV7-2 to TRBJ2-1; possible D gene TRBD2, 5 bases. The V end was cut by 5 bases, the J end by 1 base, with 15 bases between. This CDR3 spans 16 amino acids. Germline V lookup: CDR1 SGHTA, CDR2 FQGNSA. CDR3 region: CASSRRGSASYNEQFF. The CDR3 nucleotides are TGTGCCAGCAGCAGACGAGGGAGCGCGTCCTACAATGAGCAGTTCTTC. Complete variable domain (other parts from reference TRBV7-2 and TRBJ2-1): GAGVSQSPSNKVTEKGKDVELRCDPISGHTALYWYRQSLGQGLEFLIYFQGNSAPDKSGLPSDRFSAERTGGSVSTLTIQRTQQEDSAVYLCASSRRGSASYNEQFFGPGTRLTVL.

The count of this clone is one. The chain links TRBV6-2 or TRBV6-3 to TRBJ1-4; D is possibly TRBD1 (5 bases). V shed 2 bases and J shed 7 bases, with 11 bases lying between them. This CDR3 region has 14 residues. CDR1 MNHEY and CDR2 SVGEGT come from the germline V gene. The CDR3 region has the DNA TGTGCCAGCAGTTACGGCAGGGCGGCTGAAAAACTGTTTTTT. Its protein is CASSYGRAAEKLFF.

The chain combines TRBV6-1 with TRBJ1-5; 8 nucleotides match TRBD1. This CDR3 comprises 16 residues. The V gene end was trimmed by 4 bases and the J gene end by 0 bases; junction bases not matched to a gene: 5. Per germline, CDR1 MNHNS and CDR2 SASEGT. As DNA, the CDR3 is TGTGCCAGCAGTGGGACAGGGAGGTATAGCAATCAGCCCCAGCATTTT. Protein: CASSGTGRYSNQPQHF.

Here the CDR3 reads CASRDGHKGGSGELFF. CDR3 nucleotide sequence: TGTGCCAGCAGGGATGGACACAAAGGGGGTTCCGGGGAGCTGTTTTTT. The chain couples TRBV28 to TRBJ2-2, with D possibly TRBD1 on 6 matching bases. Germline loops: CDR1 MDHEN, CDR2 SYDVKM. The CDR3 consists of 16 residues. V was shortened by 6 bases and J by 6 bases, with 20 bases between the two germline ends.

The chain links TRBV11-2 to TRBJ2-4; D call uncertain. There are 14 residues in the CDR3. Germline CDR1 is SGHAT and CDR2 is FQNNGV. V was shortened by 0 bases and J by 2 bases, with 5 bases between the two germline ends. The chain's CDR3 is CASSLERTKNIQYF. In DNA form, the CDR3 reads TGTGCCAGCAGCTTAGAGCGGACCAAAAACATTCAGTACTTC.

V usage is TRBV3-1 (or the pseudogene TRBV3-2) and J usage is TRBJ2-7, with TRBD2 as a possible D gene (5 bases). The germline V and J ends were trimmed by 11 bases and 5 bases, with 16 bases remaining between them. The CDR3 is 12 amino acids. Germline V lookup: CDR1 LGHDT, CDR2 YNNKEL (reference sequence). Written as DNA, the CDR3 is TGTGCCGCCGAGGGAACCCGGAACGAGCAGTACTTC. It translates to CAAEGTRNEQYF.

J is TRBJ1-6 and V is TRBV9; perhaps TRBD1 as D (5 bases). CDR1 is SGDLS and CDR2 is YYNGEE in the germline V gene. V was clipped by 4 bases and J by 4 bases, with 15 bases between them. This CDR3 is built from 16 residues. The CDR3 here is CASSPRTGGYNSPLHF. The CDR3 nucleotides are TGTGCCAGCAGCCCTCGGACCGGGGGTTATAATTCACCCCTCCACTTT.

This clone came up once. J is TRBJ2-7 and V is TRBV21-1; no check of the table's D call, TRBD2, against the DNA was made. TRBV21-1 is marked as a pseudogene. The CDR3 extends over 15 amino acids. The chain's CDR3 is CASSKDSRSSYEQYF. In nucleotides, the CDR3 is TGTGCCAGCAGCAAAGATAGCAGAAGCTCCTACGAGCAGTACTTC.

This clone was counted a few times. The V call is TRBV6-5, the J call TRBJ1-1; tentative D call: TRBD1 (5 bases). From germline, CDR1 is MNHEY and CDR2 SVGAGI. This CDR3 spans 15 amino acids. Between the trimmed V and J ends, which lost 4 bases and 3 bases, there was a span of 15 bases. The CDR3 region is CASSSPKTGHTEAFF. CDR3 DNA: TGTGCCAGCAGTTCCCCAAAAACAGGCCACACTGAAGCTTTCTTT.

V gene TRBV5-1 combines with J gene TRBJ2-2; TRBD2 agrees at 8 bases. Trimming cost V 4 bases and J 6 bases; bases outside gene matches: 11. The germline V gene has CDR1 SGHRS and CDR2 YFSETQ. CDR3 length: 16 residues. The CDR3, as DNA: TGCGCCAGCAGCCCGCCCAGCGGGAGCCCATCCGGGGAGCTGTTTTTT. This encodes CASSPPSGSPSGELFF.

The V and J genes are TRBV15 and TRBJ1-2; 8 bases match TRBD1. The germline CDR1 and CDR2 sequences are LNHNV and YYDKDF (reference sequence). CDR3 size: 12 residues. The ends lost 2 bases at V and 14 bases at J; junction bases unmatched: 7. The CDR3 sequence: CATSRSRTGTTF. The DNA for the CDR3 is TGTGCCACCAGCAGATCGCGGACAGGGACGACCTTC.

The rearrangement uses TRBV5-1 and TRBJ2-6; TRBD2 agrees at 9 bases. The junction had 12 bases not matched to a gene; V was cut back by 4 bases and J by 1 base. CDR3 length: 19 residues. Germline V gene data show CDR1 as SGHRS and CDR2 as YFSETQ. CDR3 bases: TGCGCCAGCAGCCTGGGCGGGGGGGCGCAGGGGTCTGGGGCCAACGTCCTGACTTTC. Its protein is CASSLGGGAQGSGANVLTF.

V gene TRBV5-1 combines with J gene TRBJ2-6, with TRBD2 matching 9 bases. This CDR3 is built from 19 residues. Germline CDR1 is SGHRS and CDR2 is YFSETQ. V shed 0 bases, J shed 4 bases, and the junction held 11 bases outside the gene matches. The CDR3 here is CASSLGGSSGTGGANVLTF. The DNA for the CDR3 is TGCGCCAGCAGCTTGGGAGGTTCTAGCGGGACTGGAGGGGCCAACGTCCTGACTTTC.

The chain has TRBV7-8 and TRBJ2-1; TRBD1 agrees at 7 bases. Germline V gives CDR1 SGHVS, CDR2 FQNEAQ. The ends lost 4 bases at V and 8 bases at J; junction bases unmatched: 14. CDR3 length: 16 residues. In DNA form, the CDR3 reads TGTGCCAGCAGCTCCCGGTGGGCAGGGGGTGTCGATGAGCAGTTCTTC. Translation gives CASSSRWAGGVDEQFF.

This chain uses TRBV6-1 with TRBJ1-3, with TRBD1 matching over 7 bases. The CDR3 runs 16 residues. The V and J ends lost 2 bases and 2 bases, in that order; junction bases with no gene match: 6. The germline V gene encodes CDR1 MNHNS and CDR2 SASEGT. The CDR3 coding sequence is TGTGCCAGCAGTGAACAAACGACAGGGACTGGAAACACCATATATTTT. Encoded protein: CASSEQTTGTGNTIYF.

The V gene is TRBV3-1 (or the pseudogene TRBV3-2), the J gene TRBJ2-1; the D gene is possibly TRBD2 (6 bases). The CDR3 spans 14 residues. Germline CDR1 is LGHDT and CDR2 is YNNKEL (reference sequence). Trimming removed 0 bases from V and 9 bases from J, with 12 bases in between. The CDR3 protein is CASSQDLPSAEQFF. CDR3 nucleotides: TGTGCCAGCAGCCAAGATCTGCCTAGCGCTGAGCAGTTCTTC.

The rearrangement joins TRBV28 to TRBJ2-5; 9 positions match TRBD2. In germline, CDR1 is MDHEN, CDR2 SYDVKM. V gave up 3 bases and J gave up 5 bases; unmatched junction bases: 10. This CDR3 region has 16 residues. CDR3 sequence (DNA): TGTGCCAGCAGTTTCTATGCGGGAGGGCCAAGGGAGACCCAGTACTTC. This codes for CASSFYAGGPRETQYF.